This TCR beta chain was identified in a study of blood T cell repertoires in COVID-19. Across about two dozen US areas, participants ranged in age from about 18 to 89 years. Repertoires were generated with immunoSEQ multiplex PCR, while TCRdb's copy carries only in-frame clones and drops some. The sample consists of around 360,000 clones, over 75% of them appearing once. Trimming stripped 7 bases from V and 2 bases from J, with 14 bases between. The CDR3 runs to 14 residues. CDR1 is SNHLY, CDR2 FYNNEI, per germline. Sequencing was done on a sample of PBMCs or T cells enriched from blood (not recorded which). The sequence was collected from a young woman who had recovered from COVID-19. The chain is built from TRBV2 and TRBJ1-1; possible D gene TRBD1, 5 bases. In DNA, the CDR3 is TGTGCCAGCACGGGGGATTCTATTAACACTGAAGCTTTCTTT. This sequence encodes CASTGDSINTEAFF.